What follows is one T cell receptor beta chain and its context. Its antigen remains unidentified. The data were taken from a study of cytomegalovirus exposure and HLA in healthy donors. About the study: Previous work identified some 120 million unique TCR beta sequences from about 200 million T cells. Study outcomes and limitations: Roughly uniform depth of sequencing across donors was assumed in presence/absence analyses. Later analysis showed most CMV-associated TCR beta chains appearing HLA-restricted.

A multiplex PCR was run with 60 Vbeta primers and 13 Jbeta primers. Repertoires were generated with immunoSEQ multiplex PCR, while TCRdb's copy carries only in-frame clones and drops some. The table records some 100,000 clones, around 75% of them present only once. Germline V gene data show CDR1 as SGHNT and CDR2 as YENEEA. Trimming pared 6 bases from V and 0 bases from J, leaving 19 bases between. CDR3 length: 17 amino acids. The chain carries TRBV11-3 and TRBJ2-3, with no clear D. The sequenced material came from PBMCs. The sequence was collected from a woman aged 18-29 years in good health and CMV-seropositive. DNA of the CDR3: TGTGCCAGCAGTAAGACGGAGACCGGTGGGAGCACAGATACGCAGTATTTT. It codes for CASSKTETGGSTDTQYF.